One sample yielded the 14 T cell receptor beta chains listed below, sequenced in a study of control samples from healthy donors and cancer patients. This table comes from immunoSEQ multiplex PCR, and its TCRdb copy is limited to in-frame clones, with some not included. The sample lists some 51,000 clones, roughly 95% occurring once. The sequenced sample consisted of blood. The receptors here all came from a woman between 18 and 30 years old in good health.

The CDR3 here is CASSLGRVGQETQYF. In DNA, the CDR3 is TGTGCCAGCAGCTTGGGCCGGGTAGGGCAAGAGACCCAGTACTTC. This rearrangement joins TRBV5-6 to TRBJ2-5; D not certain. The CDR3 runs to 15 residues. From germline, CDR1 is SGHDT and CDR2 YYEEEE. V lost 0 bases and J 2 bases, leaving 11 bases between the germline ends.

This clone was counted once. The J gene is TRBJ2-6, the V gene TRBV11-2; D is undetermined. Per germline, CDR1 SGHAT and CDR2 FQNNGV. The V end was cut by 3 bases, the J end by 4 bases, with 7 bases between. This CDR3 is built from 14 residues. The CDR3 region is CASSFLSGANVLTF. The CDR3 region has the DNA TGTGCCAGCAGCTTCCTGAGCGGGGCCAACGTCCTGACTTTC.

The chain has TRBV6-1 and TRBJ2-1; 7 bases are a match to TRBD2. J was trimmed by 2 bases and V by 1 base; bases with no gene match: 2. Germline V gene lookup returns CDR1 MNHNS and CDR2 SASEGT. CDR3 length equals 15 residues. As DNA, the CDR3 is TGTGCCAGCAGTGAAGGGCGGGGGACCTACAATGAGCAGTTCTTC. It is translated as CASSEGRGTYNEQFF.

The chain links TRBV7-9 to TRBJ1-1, with 8 bases fitting TRBD1. The J segment lost 5 bases and the V segment lost 1 base, leaving 6 bases of the junction unmatched. CDR1 and CDR2 from the germline V gene are SEHNR and FQNEAQ (reference sequence). The CDR3 length is 15 residues. In nucleotides, the CDR3 is TGTGCCAGCAGCTTAGGACAGGGGTTATGGACTGAAGCTTTCTTT. This encodes CASSLGQGLWTEAFF.

The chain combines TRBV27 with TRBJ1-1; D remains ambiguous. The length of the CDR3 is 14 residues. Trimming left V 1 base short and J 0 bases short, with 6 bases between. Looked up from germline, CDR1 is MNHEY and CDR2 is SMNVEV (reference sequence). This CDR3 reads CASSLWALNTEAFF. DNA of the CDR3: TGTGCCAGCAGTTTATGGGCCTTGAACACTGAAGCTTTCTTT.

The rearrangement uses TRBV6-5 and TRBJ2-7; 8 bases are shared with TRBD1. The trim removed 0 bases at V and 3 bases at J, leaving 7 bases unmatched. The CDR3 spans 16 residues. Per germline, CDR1 MNHEY and CDR2 SVGAGI. CDR3 nucleotides: TGTGCCAGCAGTTACTCGGCTCTCGGACAGGGCTACGAGCAGTACTTC. The encoded protein is CASSYSALGQGYEQYF.

The J gene is TRBJ1-2, the V gene TRBV2, with a weak D call TRBD1 (6 bases). Between the trimmed V and J ends, which lost 5 bases and 1 base, there was a span of 11 bases. The CDR3 spans 14 residues. Per the germline V gene, CDR1 is SNHLY and CDR2 is FYNNEI. CDR3 nucleotides: TGTGCCAGCAGTCGGACAGTCCTTAACTATGGCTACACCTTC. Translation: CASSRTVLNYGYTF.

This clone has just one count. The chain joins TRBV9 to TRBJ2-1; 8 positions match TRBD1. This CDR3 has 15 amino acids. V dropped 3 bases and J dropped 7; count of bases not matched to a gene: 9. Germline assignment: CDR1 SGDLS and CDR2 YYNGEE. CDR3 protein: CASSESQGARNEQFF. The CDR3 DNA reads TGTGCCAGCAGCGAAAGCCAGGGGGCGCGGAATGAGCAGTTCTTC.

This clone was recorded only once. The genes are TRBV6-1 and TRBJ2-1; TRBD2 agrees at 10 bases. The CDR3 is made up of 15 amino acids. Germline assignment: CDR1 MNHNS and CDR2 SASEGT. The ends lost 1 base at V and 4 bases at J; junction bases unmatched: 1. CDR3 region: CASSEGSGGYNEQFF. DNA of the CDR3: TGTGCCAGCAGTGAAGGTAGCGGGGGGTACAATGAGCAGTTCTTC.

The V and J genes are TRBV2 and TRBJ2-1; no firm D call. Between the trimmed V and J ends, which lost 4 bases and 5 bases, there was a span of 9 bases. The CDR3 covers 13 residues. The germline CDR1 and CDR2 sequences are SNHLY and FYNNEI. The CDR3 region is CASSVIRDNEQFF. The CDR3 nucleotides are TGTGCCAGCAGTGTGATTCGGGACAATGAGCAGTTCTTC.

The chain carries TRBV24-1 and TRBJ2-6, with 11 bases that match TRBD1. This CDR3 has 18 amino acids. Germline V CDR1 and CDR2: KGHDR, SFDVKD. With V trimmed by 5 bases and J by 2 bases, 7 bases remained unmatched. CDR3 coding DNA: TGTGCCACCAGTGGCCGGACAGGGGGCGAAACTGGGGCCAACGTCCTGACTTTC. It encodes CATSGRTGGETGANVLTF.

This rearrangement joins TRBV28 to TRBJ1-2; no firm D call. Trimming shortened V by 8 bases and J by 0 bases, and 13 bases separated the two germline ends. The CDR3 has 14 residues. Germline V gene lookup returns CDR1 MDHEN and CDR2 SYDVKM. CDR3 sequence (DNA): TGTGCCAGCGGGGAACCTCTTTCTAACTATGGCTACACCTTC. This encodes CASGEPLSNYGYTF.

This rearrangement joins TRBV30 to TRBJ2-7; possibly TRBD1 or TRBD2 for D (6 bases each). Trimming shortened V by 4 bases and J by 2 bases, and 12 bases separated the two germline ends. Germline values: CDR1 GTSNPN, CDR2 SVGIG (reference sequence). The CDR3 runs to 13 residues. DNA for the CDR3: TGTGCCTGGAAGGGGGGTCCTACCTACGAGCAGTACTTC. Translating it yields CAWKGGPTYEQYF.

The rearrangement links TRBV6-5 to TRBJ1-1, with a tentative D call TRBD1 (6 bases). The CDR3 totals 15 residues. The germline V gene encodes CDR1 MNHEY and CDR2 SVGAGI. V was clipped by 0 bases and J by 1 base, with 9 bases between them. CDR3 protein: CASSYSGAGNTEAFF. The CDR3 region has the DNA TGTGCCAGCAGTTACTCGGGGGCCGGGAACACTGAAGCTTTCTTT.